Following are 31 T cell receptor beta chains from one sample sequenced in a study of cytomegalovirus exposure and HLA in healthy donors. With 60 Vbeta and 13 Jbeta primers, the PCR was carried out. The table came from immunoSEQ multiplex PCR; TCRdb's copy has only in-frame clones and leaves some out. The sample holds 250,000 to 350,000 clones, roughly 88% seen once. Sequencing was carried out using PBMCs. The source of these receptors is a middle-aged man in good health and CMV-seropositive.

This clone appeared once. This chain connects TRBV10-3 to TRBJ2-7, with D possibly being TRBD2 (5 bases). Trimming removed 5 bases from V and 1 base from J, with 18 bases in between. CDR1 ENHRY and CDR2 SYGVKD come from the germline V gene. The CDR3 is made up of 16 amino acids. The CDR3 region has the DNA TGTGCCATCAGTAATTGGGAGCTCGGTGAGTCCTACGAGCAGTACTTC. As protein: CAISNWELGESYEQYF.

The chain combines TRBV7-9 with TRBJ1-1; D call uncertain. The CDR3 has 12 amino acids. V was shortened by 4 bases and J by 8 bases, with 11 bases between the two germline ends. CDR1 and CDR2 (germline): SEHNR, FQNEAQ (reference sequence). CDR3 protein: CASSSGLGEAFF. CDR3 nucleotides: TGTGCCAGCAGCTCGGGATTAGGAGAAGCTTTCTTT.

CDR3 residues: CASSPALAGEQYF. The CDR3 DNA is TGTGCCAGCAGTCCCGCCCTAGCGGGAGAGCAGTACTTC. The rearrangement joins TRBV11-2 to TRBJ2-7; TRBD2 matches at 9 bases. Germline trimming cut 6 bases from V and 7 bases from J; bases unmatched to any gene: 7. This CDR3 contains 13 residues. Germline CDR1 reads SGHAT; CDR2 reads FQNNGV.

V and J are TRBV19 and TRBJ2-3, with 8 bases matching TRBD1. V shed 6 bases and J 0 bases; nucleotides not matched to a gene: 5. The CDR3 sequence is 15 residues long. Germline CDR1 reads LNHDA; CDR2 reads SQIVND (reference sequence). The DNA for the CDR3 is TGTGCCAGTAGAGTGGGACAGGCAAGCACAGATACGCAGTATTTT. Encoded protein: CASRVGQASTDTQYF.

V gene TRBV7-9 combines with J gene TRBJ2-5, with a weak D call TRBD1 (5 bases). The V and J ends lost 5 bases and 5 bases respectively, with 9 bases between them. The CDR3 runs to 12 residues. Germline V lookup: CDR1 SEHNR, CDR2 FQNEAQ (reference sequence). CDR3 DNA sequence: TGTGCCAGCAGCCAGGGCCGTGAGACCCAGTACTTC. It encodes CASSQGRETQYF.

This chain links TRBV18 with TRBJ2-7; D is perhaps TRBD1 (5 bases). The CDR3 runs 15 residues. Germline V gives CDR1 KGHSH, CDR2 LQKENI. The V gene lost 4 bases and the J gene lost 3 bases, with 16 bases spanning the gap. CDR3 in DNA: TGTGCCAGCTCACAACCCGGCAGGGTAAGCTACGAGCAGTACTTC. Amino acids: CASSQPGRVSYEQYF.

This clone was recorded only once. The chain couples TRBV11-3 to TRBJ2-1; TRBD1 matches 9 bases. CDR1 is SGHNT and CDR2 is YENEEA in the germline V gene. The CDR3 loop spans 16 amino acids. The V segment lost 5 bases and the J segment 2 bases; nucleotides outside the gene matches: 7. Here the CDR3 DNA reads TGTGCCAGCAGCCCCAGGACAGGGGAGGCCTACAATGAGCAGTTCTTC. Amino acids: CASSPRTGEAYNEQFF.

The rearrangement joins TRBV4-3 to TRBJ2-7, with TRBD1 as a possible D gene (6 bases). This CDR3 region has 13 residues. V dropped 0 bases and J dropped 6 bases, with 9 bases sitting between them. CDR1 and CDR2 (germline): LGHNA, YSLEER. CDR3 residues: CASSQDQGSEQYF. The DNA of the CDR3 is TGCGCCAGCAGCCAAGACCAGGGGTCCGAGCAGTACTTC.

The chain employs TRBV7-9 and TRBJ1-5, with D maybe TRBD1 (5 bases). Trimming took off 2 bases at V and 1 base at J, with 15 bases between the two ends. This CDR3 has 17 amino acids. CDR1 and CDR2 (germline): SEHNR, FQNEAQ (reference sequence). The CDR3 sequence: CASSLFAGPSSNQPQHF. Written as DNA, the CDR3 is TGTGCCAGCAGCTTATTCGCGGGACCGAGCAGCAATCAGCCCCAGCATTTT.

The chain has TRBV7-9 and TRBJ2-3, with 7 positions matching TRBD2. With 0 bases clipped from V and 1 base from J, the junction kept 4 bases outside the gene matches. The CDR3 consists of 16 residues. Germline-derived CDR1 and CDR2 are SEHNR and FQNEAQ (reference sequence). CDR3 nucleotide sequence: TGTGCCAGCAGCTTAGCGACTAGCCTTGGCACAGATACGCAGTATTTT. Its translation: CASSLATSLGTDTQYF. Combining the CDR3 with reference TRBV7-9 and TRBJ2-3 gives the whole variable domain DTGVSQNPRHKITKRGQNVTFRCDPISEHNRLYWYRQTLGQGPEFLTYFQNEAQLEKSRLLSDRFSAERPKGSFSTLEIQRTEQGDSAMYLCASSLATSLGTDTQYFGPGTRLTVL.

This chain joins TRBV7-2 and TRBJ2-7; 9 bases are a match to TRBD2. V shed 5 bases, J shed 2 bases, and the junction held 4 bases outside the gene matches. The germline V gene encodes CDR1 SGHTA and CDR2 FQGNSA. This CDR3 spans 14 amino acids. Here the CDR3 DNA reads TGTGCCAGCAGCCCTAGCGGGAAGACCTACGAGCAGTACTTC. Its translation is CASSPSGKTYEQYF.

This clone was picked up a small number of times. This chain connects TRBV7-9 to TRBJ1-1; D is unresolved. The length of the CDR3 is 15 residues. V was cut by 0 bases and J by 4 bases, with 12 bases left in between. Germline V gives CDR1 SEHNR, CDR2 FQNEAQ (reference sequence). CDR3 loop: CASSLARAVVTEAFF. The CDR3 nucleotides read TGTGCCAGCAGCTTAGCGAGGGCGGTTGTCACTGAAGCTTTCTTT.

In this sample, this clone turned up once. The chain links TRBV9 to TRBJ2-7, with D possibly matching TRBD1 (6 bases). This CDR3 is built from 15 residues. V was shortened by 4 bases and J by 6 bases, with 20 bases between the two germline ends. The germline CDR1 and CDR2 sequences are SGDLS and YYNGEE. The CDR3, as DNA: TGTGCCAGCAGCCCCGGGGACACGGGAATCCCCGAGCAGTACTTC. Its translation is CASSPGDTGIPEQYF. The full variable domain, its missing parts supplied by reference TRBV9 and TRBJ2-7, is DSGVTQTPKHLITATGQRVTLRCSPRSGDLSVYWYQQSLDQGLQFLIQYYNGEERAKGNILERFSAQQFPDLHSELNLSSLELGDSALYFCASSPGDTGIPEQYFGPGTRLTVT.

The genes are TRBV6-5 and TRBJ2-1, with D possibly being TRBD1 (6 bases). Deletions cut 5 bases from V and 2 bases from J, with 13 bases between. The CDR3 loop spans 15 amino acids. CDR1 MNHEY and CDR2 SVGAGI come from the germline V gene. CDR3 bases: TGTGCCAGCAGTGTCAACAGGGAGACCTACAATGAGCAGTTCTTC. Translated, it gives CASSVNRETYNEQFF.

The chain is built from TRBV9 and TRBJ1-3; 7 bases agree with TRBD1. This CDR3 contains 15 residues. Per the germline V gene, CDR1 is SGDLS and CDR2 is YYNGEE. The V segment lost 3 bases and the J segment 4 bases; nucleotides outside the gene matches: 7. CDR3 bases: TGTGCCAGCAGCGCGGAACAGGGGTACGGAAACACCATATATTTT. Translated, it gives CASSAEQGYGNTIYF.

This rearrangement joins TRBV27 to TRBJ2-3; D may be TRBD2 (5 bases). V gave up 0 bases and J gave up 3 bases, with 10 bases separating them. Germline assignment: CDR1 MNHEY and CDR2 SMNVEV (reference sequence). CDR3 size: 15 residues. Here the CDR3 DNA reads TGTGCCAGCAGTTTATCGCGGGTGTGGACAGATACGCAGTATTTT. Amino acids: CASSLSRVWTDTQYF.

This clone has a single count. The chain joins TRBV28 to TRBJ2-2; a weak D match, TRBD2 (5 bases). This CDR3 has 16 amino acids. V was clipped by 8 bases and J by 2 bases, with 18 bases between them. Germline V lookup: CDR1 MDHEN, CDR2 SYDVKM. The CDR3 coding sequence is TGTGCCAGCGAGATAGCGACGCCCTTAAACACCGGGGAGCTGTTTTTT. Translation gives CASEIATPLNTGELFF.

The chain links TRBV5-6 to TRBJ1-2, with 9 bases that match TRBD1. V was pared by 3 bases and J by 3 bases, with 12 bases of the junction left unmatched. Germline V gene lookup returns CDR1 SGHDT and CDR2 YYEEEE. The CDR3 covers 17 residues. DNA for the CDR3: TGTGCCAGCAGCTCAAACCGGGACAGGGTTTTTTACTATGGCTACACCTTC. Encoded protein: CASSSNRDRVFYYGYTF.

V gene TRBV5-5 combines with J gene TRBJ2-7; a weak D match, TRBD1 (6 bases). Per germline, CDR1 SGHKS and CDR2 YYEKEE (reference sequence). The CDR3 contains 14 residues. The V gene lost 0 bases and the J gene lost 2 bases, with 9 bases spanning the gap. The CDR3 is CASSLAAGAYEQYF. Here the CDR3 DNA reads TGTGCCAGCAGCTTGGCTGCAGGGGCCTACGAGCAGTACTTC.

This chain connects TRBV9 to TRBJ1-1; the D gene is possibly TRBD1 (5 bases). V was shortened by 4 bases and J by 5 bases, with 15 bases between the two germline ends. The CDR3 length is 14 residues. The germline V gene has CDR1 SGDLS and CDR2 YYNGEE. CDR3 DNA sequence: TGTGCCAGCAGCCCTGGGGGGGGTTGGACTGAAGCTTTCTTT. Translation: CASSPGGGWTEAFF.

J is TRBJ2-7 and V is TRBV28; 7 bases match TRBD1. Trimming cost V 3 bases and J 3 bases; bases outside gene matches: 8. Germline CDR1 reads MDHEN; CDR2 reads SYDVKM. The CDR3 spans 15 residues. CDR3 loop: CASSFQTQGVYEQYF. CDR3 bases: TGTGCCAGCAGTTTTCAGACCCAGGGGGTCTACGAGCAGTACTTC. Supplemented by reference TRBV28 and TRBJ2-7, the full variable domain reads DVKVTQSSRYLVKRTGEKVFLECVQDMDHENMFWYRQDPGLGLRLIYFSYDVKMKEKGDIPEGYSVSREKKERFSLILESASTNQTSMYLCASSFQTQGVYEQYFGPGTRLTVT.

The V and J genes are TRBV27 and TRBJ2-2, with 12 bases matching TRBD2. The CDR3 runs to 14 residues. CDR1 and CDR2 from the germline V gene are MNHEY and SMNVEV (reference sequence). The J segment lost 2 bases and the V segment lost 8 bases, leaving 0 bases of the junction unmatched. Here the CDR3 reads CASGLAGNTGELFF. The CDR3 DNA reads as TGTGCCAGCGGACTAGCGGGAAACACCGGGGAGCTGTTTTTT.

The chain recombines TRBV10-1 with TRBJ2-7; a possible D gene is TRBD2 (5 bases). Germline lookup yields CDR1 WNHNN and CDR2 SYGVQD (reference sequence). The CDR3 totals 13 residues. V was trimmed by 6 bases and J by 6 bases, leaving 15 bases between them. The CDR3 region has the DNA TGCGCCAGCAGCACCGGGATGGCAGGCGAGCAGTACTTC. Amino acid sequence: CASSTGMAGEQYF.

The DNA for the CDR3 is TGTGCCAGCAGCGCAGGGGTATCCTACGAGCAGTACTTC. Translating gives CASSAGVSYEQYF. This sequence joins TRBV7-9 and TRBJ2-7, with TRBD1 as a possible D gene (6 bases). CDR1 and CDR2 (germline): SEHNR, FQNEAQ (reference sequence). Trimming cost V 5 bases and J 1 base, with 9 bases left between them. The CDR3 loop spans 13 amino acids.

The chain links TRBV7-3 to TRBJ2-2, with 15 bases matching TRBD2. The V and J ends lost 4 bases and 4 bases, in that order; junction bases with no gene match: 13. CDR3 length equals 20 residues. Germline CDR1 SGHTA, CDR2 FQGTGA. The CDR3 loop is CASSSVPLGTSGRSTGELFF. CDR3 in DNA: TGTGCCAGCAGCTCCGTACCGCTTGGGACTAGCGGGAGGTCCACCGGGGAGCTGTTTTTT.

The rearrangement joins TRBV4-2 to TRBJ2-7; the match to TRBD2 covers 9 bases. Germline assignment: CDR1 LGHNA and CDR2 YNFKEQ. The V and J ends lost 0 bases and 2 bases, in that order; junction bases with no gene match: 8. The CDR3 is 17 amino acids. As DNA, the CDR3 is TGTGCCAGCAGCCAAGACCCCCCGACTAGCGGTCCCTACGAGCAGTACTTC. Translating gives CASSQDPPTSGPYEQYF.

The chain carries TRBV7-3 and TRBJ2-1; 7 nucleotides align to TRBD1. The J segment lost 1 base and the V segment lost 2 bases, leaving 5 bases of the junction unmatched. Germline CDR1 and CDR2: SGHTA and FQGTGA. The CDR3 covers 16 residues. The DNA for the CDR3 is TGTGCCAGCAGCTTACAACCACAGGGGTCCTACAATGAGCAGTTCTTC. It codes for CASSLQPQGSYNEQFF.

This rearrangement joins TRBV7-8 to TRBJ1-1; 11 nucleotides align to TRBD1. The CDR3 spans 15 residues. Germline V CDR1 and CDR2: SGHVS, FQNEAQ. The ends lost 4 bases at V and 4 bases at J; junction bases unmatched: 5. The DNA of the CDR3 is TGTGCCAGCAGCTCTCTAGGACAGGGGGCCACTGAAGCTTTCTTT. It encodes CASSSLGQGATEAFF. Full variable domain (outside the CDR3, taken from reference TRBV7-8 and TRBJ1-1): GAGVSQSPRYKVAKRGQDVALRCDPISGHVSLFWYQQALGQGPEFLTYFQNEAQLDKSGLPSDRFFAERPEGSVSTLKIQRTQQEDSAVYLCASSSLGQGATEAFFGQGTRLTVV.

This chain links TRBV5-1 with TRBJ2-2; D may be TRBD2 (5 bases). The germline CDR1 and CDR2 sequences are SGHRS and YFSETQ. The CDR3 totals 13 residues. V lost 1 base and J lost 6, with 7 bases in between. The CDR3 loop reads CASSLRDPGELFF. CDR3 in DNA: TGCGCCAGCAGCTTGCGGGATCCCGGGGAGCTGTTTTTT.

The chain links TRBV28 to TRBJ1-1; 9 bases map to TRBD1. CDR3 length equals 14 residues. Germline-derived CDR1 and CDR2 are MDHEN and SYDVKM. After removal of 4 bases from V and 5 bases from J, the junction contained 5 bases not matched to a gene. CDR3 amino acids: CASSSYRGRTEAFF. The DNA for the CDR3 is TGTGCCAGCAGTTCCTACAGGGGGCGGACTGAAGCTTTCTTT.

The chain recombines TRBV30 with TRBJ2-1; 7 bases fit TRBD2. CDR1 and CDR2 (germline): GTSNPN, SVGIG (reference sequence). V was pared by 0 bases and J by 1 base, with 3 bases of the junction left unmatched. The CDR3 loop spans 15 amino acids. CDR3 coding DNA: TGTGCCTGGAGTGTGGGGGGGATGTCCTACAATGAGCAGTTCTTC. Its translation is CAWSVGGMSYNEQFF.